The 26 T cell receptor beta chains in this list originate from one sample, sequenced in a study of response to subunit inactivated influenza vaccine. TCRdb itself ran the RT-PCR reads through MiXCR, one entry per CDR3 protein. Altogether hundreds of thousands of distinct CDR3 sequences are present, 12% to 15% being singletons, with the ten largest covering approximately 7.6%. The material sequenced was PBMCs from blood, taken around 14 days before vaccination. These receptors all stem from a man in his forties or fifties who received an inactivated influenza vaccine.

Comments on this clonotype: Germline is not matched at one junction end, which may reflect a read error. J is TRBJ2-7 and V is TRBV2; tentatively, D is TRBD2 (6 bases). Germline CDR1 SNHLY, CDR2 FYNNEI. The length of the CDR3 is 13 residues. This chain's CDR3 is CASSVAGSVFPDF. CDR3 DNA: TGTGCCAGCAGTGTGGCGGGATCGGTCTTTCCGGACTTC.

The CDR3 sequence: CASSFQVSYGYTF. As DNA, the CDR3 is TGTGCCAGCAGTTTTCAGGTCTCCTATGGCTACACCTTC. V and J are TRBV12-3 or TRBV12-4 and TRBJ1-2; no definite D call. The V gene lost 3 bases and the J gene lost 4 bases, with 9 bases spanning the gap. CDR3 length: 13 amino acids.

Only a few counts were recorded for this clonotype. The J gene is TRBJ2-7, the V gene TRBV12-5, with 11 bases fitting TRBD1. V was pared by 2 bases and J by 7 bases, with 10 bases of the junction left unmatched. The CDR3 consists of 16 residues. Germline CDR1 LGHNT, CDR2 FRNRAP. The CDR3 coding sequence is TGTGCTAGTGGTTTGCCTCGGACAGGGGGCGCGGGGGAGCAGTACTTC. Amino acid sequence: CASGLPRTGGAGEQYF.

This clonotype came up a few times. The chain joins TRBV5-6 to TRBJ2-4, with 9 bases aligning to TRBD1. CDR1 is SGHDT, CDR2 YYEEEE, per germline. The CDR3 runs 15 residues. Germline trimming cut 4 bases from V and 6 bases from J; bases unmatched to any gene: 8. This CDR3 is CASSPGQGRGNIQYF. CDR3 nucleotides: TGTGCCAGCAGCCCTGGACAGGGGAGGGGAAACATTCAGTACTTC.

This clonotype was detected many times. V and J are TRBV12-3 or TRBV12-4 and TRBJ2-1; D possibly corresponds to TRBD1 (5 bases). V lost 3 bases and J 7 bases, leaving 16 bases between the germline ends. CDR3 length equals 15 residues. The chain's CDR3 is CASSFGMGRVNEQFF. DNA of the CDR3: TGTGCCAGCAGTTTCGGCATGGGCAGGGTAAATGAGCAGTTCTTC.

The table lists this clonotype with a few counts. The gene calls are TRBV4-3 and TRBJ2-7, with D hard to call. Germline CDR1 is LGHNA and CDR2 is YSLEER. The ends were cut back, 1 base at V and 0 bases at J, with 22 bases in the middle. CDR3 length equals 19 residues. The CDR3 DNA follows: TGCGCCAGCAGCCAAGTATTCGCGGTGACCGGTAAGAGCTCCTACGAGCAGTACTTC. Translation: CASSQVFAVTGKSSYEQYF.

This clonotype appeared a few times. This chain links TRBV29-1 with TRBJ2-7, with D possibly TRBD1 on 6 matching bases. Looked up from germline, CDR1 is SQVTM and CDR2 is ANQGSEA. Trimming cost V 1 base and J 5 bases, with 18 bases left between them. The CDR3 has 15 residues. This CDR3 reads CSVEVWQGWNHEQYF. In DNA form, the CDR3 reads TGCAGCGTTGAAGTATGGCAGGGGTGGAACCACGAGCAGTACTTC.

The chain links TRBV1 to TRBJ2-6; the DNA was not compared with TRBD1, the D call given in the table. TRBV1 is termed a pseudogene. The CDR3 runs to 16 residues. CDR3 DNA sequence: TGCACCAGGATGGCCAGGGGGTTATCTGGGGCCAACGTCCTGACTTTC. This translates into CTRMARGLSGANVLTF.

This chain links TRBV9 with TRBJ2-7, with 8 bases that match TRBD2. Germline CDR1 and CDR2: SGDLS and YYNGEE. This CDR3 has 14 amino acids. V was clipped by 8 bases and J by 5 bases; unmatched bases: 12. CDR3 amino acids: CASAPPGGADEQYF. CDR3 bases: TGTGCCAGTGCTCCCCCGGGGGGGGCGGACGAGCAGTACTTC.

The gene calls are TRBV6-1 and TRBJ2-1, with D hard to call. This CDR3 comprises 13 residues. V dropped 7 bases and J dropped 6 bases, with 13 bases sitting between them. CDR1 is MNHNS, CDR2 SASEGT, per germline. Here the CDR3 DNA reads TGTGCCAGCAAATCGGGCCACCCCAATGAGCAGTTCTTC. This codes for CASKSGHPNEQFF.

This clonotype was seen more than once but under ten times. CDR3: CAWSVSLTEGEQYF. The CDR3 DNA follows: TGTGCCTGGAGTGTATCATTAACGGAGGGCGAGCAGTACTTC. V is TRBV30 and J is TRBJ2-7; a weak D match, TRBD2 (6 bases). CDR1 GTSNPN and CDR2 SVGIG come from the germline V gene (reference sequence). V lost 0 bases to trimming and J lost 6 bases, with 15 bases between them. This CDR3 comprises 14 residues.

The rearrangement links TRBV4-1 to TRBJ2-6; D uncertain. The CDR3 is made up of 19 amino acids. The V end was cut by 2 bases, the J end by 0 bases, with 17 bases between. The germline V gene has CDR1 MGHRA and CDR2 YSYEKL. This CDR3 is CASSQTPGRPFSGANVLTF. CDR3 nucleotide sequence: TGCGCCAGCAGCCAAACCCCAGGACGACCTTTCTCTGGGGCCAACGTCCTGACTTTC.

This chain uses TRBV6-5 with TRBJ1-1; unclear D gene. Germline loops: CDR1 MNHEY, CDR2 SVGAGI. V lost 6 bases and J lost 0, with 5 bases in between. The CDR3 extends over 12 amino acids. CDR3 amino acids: CASSAMNTEAFF. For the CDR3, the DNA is TGTGCCAGCAGCGCGATGAACACTGAAGCTTTCTTT.

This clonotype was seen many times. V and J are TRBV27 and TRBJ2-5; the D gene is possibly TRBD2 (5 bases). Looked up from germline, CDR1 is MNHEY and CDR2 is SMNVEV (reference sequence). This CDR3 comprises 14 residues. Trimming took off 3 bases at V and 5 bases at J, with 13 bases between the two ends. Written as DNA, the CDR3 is TGTGCCAGCAGTTTGATGGGAGCTCGGGAGACCCAGTACTTC. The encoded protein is CASSLMGARETQYF.

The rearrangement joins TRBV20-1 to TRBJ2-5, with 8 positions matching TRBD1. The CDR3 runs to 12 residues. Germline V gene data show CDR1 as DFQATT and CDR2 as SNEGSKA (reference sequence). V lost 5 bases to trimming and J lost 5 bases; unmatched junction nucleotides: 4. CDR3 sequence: CSAAGGGETQYF. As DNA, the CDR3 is TGCAGTGCTGCAGGGGGCGGGGAGACCCAGTACTTC.

Here the CDR3 reads CASSFGAVHEQYF. For the CDR3, the DNA is TGTGCCAGCAGTTTCGGGGCTGTCCACGAGCAGTACTTC. The chain combines TRBV28 with TRBJ2-7; D might be TRBD1 or TRBD2, each matching 5 bases. There are 13 residues in the CDR3. The germline V gene has CDR1 MDHEN and CDR2 SYDVKM. V dropped 3 bases and J dropped 5 bases, with 11 bases sitting between them.

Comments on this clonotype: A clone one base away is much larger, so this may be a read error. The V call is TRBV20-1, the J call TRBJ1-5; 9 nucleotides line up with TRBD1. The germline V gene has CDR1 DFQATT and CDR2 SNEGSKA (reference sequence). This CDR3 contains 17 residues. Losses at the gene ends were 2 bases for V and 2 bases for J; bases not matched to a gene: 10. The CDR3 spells CSARPLQDRGGNQPQHF. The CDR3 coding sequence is TGCAGTGCTAGACCCCTTCAGGACAGGGGAGGCAATCAGCCCCAGCATTTT.

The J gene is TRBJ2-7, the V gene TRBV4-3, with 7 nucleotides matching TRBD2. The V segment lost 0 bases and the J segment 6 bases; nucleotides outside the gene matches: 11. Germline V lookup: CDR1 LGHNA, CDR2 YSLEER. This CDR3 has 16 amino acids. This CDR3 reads CASSQEMGGGRSEQYF. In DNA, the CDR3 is TGCGCCAGCAGCCAAGAAATGGGTGGCGGGAGAAGCGAGCAGTACTTC.

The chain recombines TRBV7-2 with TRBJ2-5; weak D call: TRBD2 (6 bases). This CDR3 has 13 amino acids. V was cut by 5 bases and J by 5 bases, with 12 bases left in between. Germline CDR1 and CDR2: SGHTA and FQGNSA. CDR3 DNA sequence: TGTGCCAGCAGCCAGGACTACTCGGAGACCCAGTACTTC. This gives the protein CASSQDYSETQYF.

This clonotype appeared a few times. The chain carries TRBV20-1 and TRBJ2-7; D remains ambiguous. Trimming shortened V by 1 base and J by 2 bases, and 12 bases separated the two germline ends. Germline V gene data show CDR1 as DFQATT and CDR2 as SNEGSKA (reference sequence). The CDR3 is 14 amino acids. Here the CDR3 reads CSARVYGRTYEQYF. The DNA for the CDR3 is TGCAGTGCTAGAGTGTATGGCCGAACCTACGAGCAGTACTTC.

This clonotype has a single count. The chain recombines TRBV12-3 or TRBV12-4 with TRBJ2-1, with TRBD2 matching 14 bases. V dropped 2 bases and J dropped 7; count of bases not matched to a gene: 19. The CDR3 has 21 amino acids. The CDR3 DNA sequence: TGTGCCAGCAGTTTAAAGACCCCGGGACTAGCGGGAGATAGTCCCCGGAATGAGCAGTTCTTC. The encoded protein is CASSLKTPGLAGDSPRNEQFF.

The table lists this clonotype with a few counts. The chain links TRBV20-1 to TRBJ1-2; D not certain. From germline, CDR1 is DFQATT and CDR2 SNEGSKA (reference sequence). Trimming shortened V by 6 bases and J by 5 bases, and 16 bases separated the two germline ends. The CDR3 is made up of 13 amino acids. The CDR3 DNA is TGCAGTGCAAGCGACGGCGGACTGTATGGCTACACCTTC. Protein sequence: CSASDGGLYGYTF.

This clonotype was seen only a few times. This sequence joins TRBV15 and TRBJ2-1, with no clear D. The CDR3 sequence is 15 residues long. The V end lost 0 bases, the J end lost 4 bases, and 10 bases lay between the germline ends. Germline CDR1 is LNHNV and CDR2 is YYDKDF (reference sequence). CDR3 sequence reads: CATSRDRAGYNEQFF. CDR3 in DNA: TGTGCCACCAGCAGAGATCGAGCAGGATACAATGAGCAGTTCTTC.

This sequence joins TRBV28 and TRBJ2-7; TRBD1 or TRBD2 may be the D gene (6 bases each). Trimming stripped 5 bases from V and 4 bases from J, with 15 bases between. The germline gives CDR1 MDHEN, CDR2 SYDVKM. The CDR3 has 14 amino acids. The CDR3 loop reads CASSPGGIGYEQYF. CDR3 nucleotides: TGTGCCAGCAGTCCCGGGGGCATAGGGTACGAGCAGTACTTC. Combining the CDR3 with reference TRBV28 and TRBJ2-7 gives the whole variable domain DVKVTQSSRYLVKRTGEKVFLECVQDMDHENMFWYRQDPGLGLRLIYFSYDVKMKEKGDIPEGYSVSREKKERFSLILESASTNQTSMYLCASSPGGIGYEQYFGPGTRLTVT.

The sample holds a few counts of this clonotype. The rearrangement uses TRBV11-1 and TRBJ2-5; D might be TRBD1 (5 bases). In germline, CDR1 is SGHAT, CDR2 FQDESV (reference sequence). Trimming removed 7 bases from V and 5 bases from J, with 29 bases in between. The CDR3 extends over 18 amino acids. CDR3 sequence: CASTTFQDKPSLFETQYF. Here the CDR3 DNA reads TGTGCCAGCACCACATTCCAGGACAAACCCTCCCTCTTCGAGACCCAGTACTTC.

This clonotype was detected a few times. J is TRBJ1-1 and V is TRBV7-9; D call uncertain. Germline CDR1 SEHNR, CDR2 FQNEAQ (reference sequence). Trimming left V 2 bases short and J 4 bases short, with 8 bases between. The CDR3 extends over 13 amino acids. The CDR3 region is CASSLHGPTEAFF. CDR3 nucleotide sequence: TGTGCCAGCAGCTTACATGGCCCCACTGAAGCTTTCTTT.